Included here is one T cell receptor (beta chain) sequence, with context. Cohort placement rested on clinical history that participants reported themselves. This record belongs to a study of blood T cell repertoires in COVID-19. Overall study: Samples came from the United States, Italy and Spain, spanning acute and convalescent COVID-19. PBMCs, B-cell-depleted T cells, or T cells were the source of the cDNA or gDNA that made up the material.

This CDR3 is built from 16 residues. Germline V lookup: CDR1 SGHDN, CDR2 FVKESK. With 4 bases clipped from V and 3 bases from J, the junction kept 9 bases outside the gene matches. Assay used: immunoSEQ multiplex PCR; TCRdb lists only in-frame clones, some missing. The sample consists of about 180,000 clones, approximately 92% of them appearing once. The chain has TRBV14 and TRBJ2-7; 10 nucleotides match TRBD2. This receptor was obtained from a middle-aged woman with acute COVID-19. The sample consisted of PBMCs or T cells enriched from blood (not recorded which). This CDR3 is CASSPAGGPVNYEQYF. The CDR3 nucleotides are TGTGCCAGCAGCCCAGCGGGAGGGCCGGTGAACTACGAGCAGTACTTC.